The source of this TCR beta chain is a study of a mutant IDH1 vaccine in newly diagnosed glioma. Study details: Patients were given eight vaccinations, scheduled in weeks 1, 3, 5, 7, 11, 15, 19 and 23. Previous treatment comprised radiotherapy, temozolomide, or both, mostly both. There were approximately 62% males and around 38% females among treated patients, whose mean age was about 40 years.

Points on this clone: What it binds is unknown.

The table came from immunoSEQ multiplex PCR; TCRdb's copy has only in-frame clones and leaves some out. The data show roughly 52,000 clones, with about 80% seen just once and under 8% held by the top ten. Time point: week 23, last vaccination. What each vaccine dose contained was 300 ug of mutant IDH1 20-mer peptide, accompanied by topical imiquimod. Trimming pared 4 bases from V and 6 bases from J, leaving 22 bases between. Germline V gene lookup returns CDR1 MNHNS and CDR2 SASEGT. CDR3 length equals 17 residues. V gene TRBV6-1 combines with J gene TRBJ1-5, with D unresolved. The sequence came from a man between 40 and 49 years old with glioma. Source: PBMCs, taken from a glioma patient whose treatment included an IDH1 peptide vaccine. The CDR3 DNA is TGTGCCAGCAGTGTAAGAGGTAGCGGGCTTTATCGTCAGCCCCAGCATTTT. Residues: CASSVRGSGLYRQPQHF.